The T cell receptor (beta chain) described here comes from a study of CXCR3-negative and CXCR3-positive naive CD8 T cells. UMI-labeled 5' RACE yielded the TRB cDNA libraries. TCRdb re-called the 5' RACE reads; one entry per CDR3 protein, DNA not given. The listing contains about 41,000 distinct CDR3 sequences. Germline assignment: CDR1 SGHVS and CDR2 FQNEAQ. CDR3 length: 15 residues. Notes on this clonotype: Antigen unknown.

Every individual CD8+ T cell subset underwent sorting in triplicate at around 300,000 cells apiece. Study-wide results and limits: Both of the naive subsets showed about the same high diversity, but memory CD8+ cells had much less. Both naive subsets, CXCR3-negative and CXCR3-positive, displayed similar TRBV-TRBJ usage, unlike memory cells. The level of CXCR3 expression partially decreased after cryopreservation; the majority of assays used fresh PBMCs.

This clonotype originated in a human donor in good health. Some clones in this sample may be carry-over from other donors' samples. V and J are TRBV7-8 and TRBJ2-7. The sequencing sample was made of memory CD8+ T cells from blood. Here the CDR3 reads CASSLRRTTTYEQYF.